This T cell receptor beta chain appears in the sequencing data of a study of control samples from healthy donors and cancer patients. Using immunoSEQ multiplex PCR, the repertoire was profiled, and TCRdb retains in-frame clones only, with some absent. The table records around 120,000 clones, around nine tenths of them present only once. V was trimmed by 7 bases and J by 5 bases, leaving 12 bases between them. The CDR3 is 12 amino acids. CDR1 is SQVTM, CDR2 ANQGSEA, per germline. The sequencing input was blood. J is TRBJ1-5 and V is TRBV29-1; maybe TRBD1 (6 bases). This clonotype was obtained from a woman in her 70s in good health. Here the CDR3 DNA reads TGCAGCGCAACCTCAGGGGATCAGCCCCAGCATTTT. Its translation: CSATSGDQPQHF.